Presented here are 31 T cell receptor beta chains from one specimen sequenced in a study of Tregs in tolerant kidney transplant recipients. The method was immunoSEQ multiplex PCR; TCRdb's version includes in-frame clones alone and lacks a portion of them. Recorded for this sample: tens of thousands of clones. The sample here was CD4+ T cells from blood, taken before the transplant. The source of these receptors is a human donor who received a combined kidney and bone marrow transplant.

For this clone: The CDR3 end falls 3 residues outside the read, so it is completed with the germline J gene. The chain employs TRBV4-2 and TRBJ2-3; D remains ambiguous. Germline V gene sequence: CDR1 LGHNA, CDR2 YNFKEQ. The CDR3 runs to 15 residues. Trimming left V 0 bases short and J 0 bases short, with 7 bases between. The CDR3 loop reads CASSQDPGSTDTQYF. The sequenced CDR3 bases are TGTGCCAGCAGCCAAGATCCGGGTAGCACAGATACG.

As regards this clone: The read halts 3 residues ahead of the CDR3 end, with the missing end drawn from the germline J gene. The chain joins TRBV2 to TRBJ2-3, with D possibly TRBD2 on 6 matching bases. Germline values: CDR1 SNHLY, CDR2 FYNNEI. The ends were cut back, 7 bases at V and 5 bases at J, with 10 bases in the middle. The CDR3 is made up of 12 amino acids. CDR3: CASTHSGDTQYF. The CDR3 bases that were read are TGTGCCAGCACCCATAGCGGAGATACG. Full variable domain (outside the CDR3, taken from reference TRBV2 and TRBJ2-3): EPEVTQTPSHQVTQMGQEVILRCVPISNHLYFYWYRQILGQKVEFLVSFYNNEISEKSEIFDDQFSVERPDGSNFTLKIRSTKLEDSAMYFCASTHSGDTQYFGPGTRLTVL.

As concerns this clone: The CDR3 end lies 3 residues beyond the end of the read and is filled in from the germline J gene. The genes are TRBV5-1 and TRBJ1-2; possible D gene TRBD1, 5 bases. Germline V gene data show CDR1 as SGHRS and CDR2 as YFSETQ. V gave up 0 bases and J gave up 7 bases, with 10 bases separating them. The CDR3 has 13 amino acids. The CDR3 DNA, read in part, is TGCGCCAGCAGCTTGGCGAGGGGCGTTGGC. The encoded protein is CASSLARGVG. The complete CDR3 protein is CASSLARGVGYTF.

On this clone itself: The read finishes 3 residues shy of the CDR3 end, and the germline J gene is used to complete it. The chain is built from TRBV20-1 and TRBJ2-2; D perhaps matches TRBD1 (5 bases). In germline, CDR1 is DFQATT, CDR2 SNEGSKA (reference sequence). V was cut by 6 bases and J by 3 bases, with 14 bases left in between. The CDR3 extends over 14 amino acids. The CDR3 DNA, read in part, is TGCAGTGCGAGCAGGGCCGTCGACACCGGGGAG. Translation gives CSASRAVDTGE. In full, the CDR3 reads CSASRAVDTGELFF.

Worth noting for this clone: The CDR3 is cut off 3 residues early in the read; its end comes from the germline J gene. The V call is TRBV6-2 or TRBV6-3, the J call TRBJ2-2, with 8 bases aligning to TRBD2. Germline V gives CDR1 MNHEY, CDR2 SVGEGT. V lost 5 bases, J lost 3 bases, and 11 bases stayed unmatched. The CDR3 has 17 residues. CDR3 DNA (partial): TGTGCCAGCAGTCACACTAGTGCGGGAGGTTACACCGGGGAG. Translated: CASSHTSAGGYTGE. The complete CDR3 protein is CASSHTSAGGYTGELFF.

The CDR3 sequence is CASSVGTGKYEQYF. The covered CDR3 bases are TGTGCCAGCAGCGTCGGGACAGGGAAATACGAG. The V gene is TRBV7-8, the J gene TRBJ2-7; 9 bases agree with TRBD1. Coverage ceases 3 residues before the CDR3 finishes, and the germline J gene fills in the end. There are 14 residues in the CDR3. The germline V gene has CDR1 SGHVS and CDR2 FQNEAQ. V lost 5 bases and J lost 4; bases outside the gene matches: 6.

A remark on this clone: Read sequence stops 3 residues before the CDR3 end, and the germline J gene provides the missing end. The genes are TRBV2 and TRBJ1-6; D gene ambiguous. CDR1 is SNHLY and CDR2 is FYNNEI in the germline V gene. The CDR3 is made up of 15 amino acids. The germline V and J ends were trimmed by 2 bases and 7 bases, with 12 bases remaining between them. Partial CDR3 DNA: TGTGCCAGCAGTGAACAGGTCGGCAGAAATTCACCC. This gives the protein CASSEQVGRNSP. The CDR3 in its entirety is CASSEQVGRNSPLHF.

Points on this clone: The read finishes 3 residues shy of the CDR3 end, and the germline J gene is used to complete it. The rearrangement joins TRBV7-2 to TRBJ2-1, with a possible D match to TRBD1 (5 bases). Between the trimmed V and J ends, which lost 0 bases and 7 bases, there was a span of 13 bases. This CDR3 has 15 amino acids. Germline-derived CDR1 and CDR2 are SGHTA and FQGNSA. The sequenced CDR3 bases are TGTGCCAGCAGCTTAGCGGGGCTTCTCCAAAATGAG. It specifies CASSLAGLLQNE. The whole CDR3 reads CASSLAGLLQNEQFF.

With respect to this clone: The CDR3 end is not reached by the read, which stops 3 residues before it; the germline J gene fills it in. The chain has TRBV19 and TRBJ2-5, with D maybe TRBD1 (8 bases). Germline lookup yields CDR1 LNHDA and CDR2 SQIVND (reference sequence). The ends were cut back, 3 bases at V and 3 bases at J, with 14 bases in the middle. This CDR3 region has 15 residues. CDR3 loop: CASSIRTGTKETQYF. Incomplete CDR3 DNA: TGTGCCAGTAGTATCCGGACAGGGACTAAAGAGACC.

Concerning this clone itself: The CDR3 extends 3 residues past the end of the read, so its final part is completed from the germline J gene. J is TRBJ1-1 and V is TRBV6-4, with 7 bases matching TRBD1. The CDR3 is made up of 17 amino acids. CDR1 MRHNA and CDR2 SNTAGT come from the germline V gene. With 2 bases clipped from V and 3 bases from J, the junction kept 12 bases outside the gene matches. CDR3 DNA, as far as it was read: TGTGCCAGCAGTGACCGACAGGGAAGGGAGAAGGACACTGAA. This gives the protein CASSDRQGREKDTE. The entire CDR3 protein reads CASSDRQGREKDTEAFF.

As for this clone: The read falls 3 residues short of the CDR3 end, and the missing part is taken from the germline J gene. The chain links TRBV5-6 to TRBJ1-1; TRBD1 matches at 7 bases. Trimming cost V 2 bases and J 5 bases; bases outside gene matches: 9. The CDR3 covers 15 residues. From germline, CDR1 is SGHDT and CDR2 YYEEEE. The CDR3 bases that were read are TGTGCCAGCAGCTTTTACAGGGACAGTTTAACTGAA. Translated, it gives CASSFYRDSLTE. The entire CDR3 protein is CASSFYRDSLTEAFF.

To note about this clone: Read data end 3 residues before the CDR3 end; the end is taken from the germline J gene. This sequence joins TRBV7-9 and TRBJ1-1; the D gene is possibly TRBD1 (5 bases). V lost 5 bases and J lost 1, with 14 bases in between. CDR1 is SEHNR, CDR2 FQNEAQ, per germline (reference sequence). The length of the CDR3 is 15 residues. This CDR3 reads CASSAQGGANTEAFF. The sequenced part of the CDR3 DNA is TGTGCCAGCAGCGCTCAGGGTGGGGCGAACACTGAA. The variable domain in full, completed from reference TRBV7-9 and TRBJ1-1, reads DTGVSQNPRHKITKRGQNVTFRCDPISEHNRLYWYRQTLGQGPEFLTYFQNEAQLEKSRLLSDRFSAERPKGSFSTLEIQRTEQGDSAMYLCASSAQGGANTEAFFGQGTRLTVV.

Details on this clone: The CDR3 is cut off 3 residues early in the read; its end comes from the germline J gene. The chain recombines TRBV19 with TRBJ1-3, with a weak D call TRBD1 (6 bases). The CDR3 runs 14 residues. The germline gives CDR1 LNHDA, CDR2 SQIVND (reference sequence). The V end lost 6 bases, the J end lost 3 bases, and 12 bases lay between the germline ends. The CDR3 bases that were read are TGTGCCAGTAGCCCCGGGGGGCATGGAAACACC. The encoded protein is CASSPGGHGNT. The entire CDR3 sequence reads CASSPGGHGNTIYF.

For this clone: The read ends 3 residues shy of where the CDR3 ends; the end is completed using the germline J gene. The V gene is TRBV2, the J gene TRBJ1-5; 8 bases are shared with TRBD1. With V trimmed by 7 bases and J by 0 bases, 11 bases remained unmatched. The CDR3 extends over 17 amino acids. Germline V gene lookup returns CDR1 SNHLY and CDR2 FYNNEI. Incomplete CDR3 DNA: TGTGCCAGCATGGGTCAGGGGGCGAGTTATAGCAATCAGCCC. Its protein is CASMGQGASYSNQP. The entire CDR3 protein is CASMGQGASYSNQPQHF.

Concerning this clone: From the germline J gene comes the end of the CDR3, since the read stops 3 residues before it. The J gene is TRBJ1-2, the V gene TRBV7-2, with unresolved D. Germline CDR1 reads SGHTA; CDR2 reads FQGNSA. Trimming cost V 4 bases and J 4 bases, with 16 bases left between them. The CDR3 contains 15 residues. CDR3 bases read: TGTGCCAGCAGCTCCTTTGAGCGGGGATCCTATGGC. Amino acids: CASSSFERGSYG. The entire CDR3 reads CASSSFERGSYGYTF.

As concerns this clone: Sequencing ends 3 residues short of the CDR3 end; the germline J gene provides the rest. This chain uses TRBV7-9 with TRBJ2-5, with 7 bases aligning to TRBD2. The V and J ends lost 4 bases and 1 base, in that order; junction bases with no gene match: 0. The germline V gene encodes CDR1 SEHNR and CDR2 FQNEAQ (reference sequence). This CDR3 contains 13 residues. CDR3 DNA (partial): TGTGCCAGCAGCTCTAGCGGCCAAGAGACC. It codes for CASSSSGQET. The full CDR3 reads CASSSSGQETQYF.

With regard to this clone: The read falls 3 residues short of the CDR3 end, and the missing part is taken from the germline J gene. J is TRBJ2-1 and V is TRBV19; 7 nucleotides match TRBD1. Germline V gene lookup returns CDR1 LNHDA and CDR2 SQIVND (reference sequence). The length of the CDR3 is 15 residues. J was trimmed by 4 bases and V by 3 bases; bases with no gene match: 6. CDR3 bases read: TGTGCCAGTAGTATTGAGGGACAGCCTTACAATGAG. Protein sequence: CASSIEGQPYNE. The full CDR3 reads CASSIEGQPYNEQFF.

About this clone: The read gets to within 3 residues of the CDR3 end, and the germline J gene fills in the rest. This rearrangement joins TRBV19 to TRBJ2-1, with 9 bases aligning to TRBD1. The V gene end was trimmed by 5 bases and the J gene end by 4 bases; junction bases not matched to a gene: 6. Germline V gene sequence: CDR1 LNHDA, CDR2 SQIVND (reference sequence). The CDR3 spans 15 residues. The CDR3 protein is CASSPTDRGYNEQFF. The part of the CDR3 DNA that was read is TGTGCCAGTAGTCCGACGGACAGGGGATACAATGAG.

With respect to this clone: Sequencing ends 3 residues short of the CDR3 end; the germline J gene provides the rest. V is TRBV5-1 and J is TRBJ1-6, with D uncertain. This CDR3 contains 15 residues. The V gene's germline CDR1 is SGHRS and CDR2 YFSETQ. Trimming stripped 4 bases from V and 9 bases from J, with 17 bases between. The CDR3 region is CASSANSPRGSPLHF. CDR3 bases read: TGCGCCAGCAGCGCCAACAGTCCCCGGGGTTCACCC.

As to this clone: The read ends 3 residues before the CDR3 terminus; that terminus is restored from the germline J gene. The chain uses TRBV7-9 and TRBJ1-1; D unclear. Between the trimmed V and J ends, which lost 2 bases and 3 bases, there was a span of 13 bases. The CDR3 runs to 15 residues. CDR1 and CDR2 (germline): SEHNR, FQNEAQ (reference sequence). The CDR3 DNA, read in part, is TGTGCCAGCAGCTTAAAGGGATGGCGGGACACTGAA. It specifies CASSLKGWRDTE. The entire CDR3 reads CASSLKGWRDTEAFF.

Comment on this clone: The missing CDR3 end, 3 residues past where the read stops, is filled in from the germline J gene. The V gene is TRBV20-1, the J gene TRBJ2-5; 9 nucleotides align to TRBD1. J gave up 5 bases and V 0 bases, and 13 bases lay outside the gene matches. Germline V lookup: CDR1 DFQATT, CDR2 SNEGSKA (reference sequence). There are 17 residues in the CDR3. CDR3 DNA, as far as it was read: TGCAGTGCTAGAGATTCCGTCCCGGGACAGGGATCGGAGACC. As protein: CSARDSVPGQGSET. The whole CDR3 sequence reads CSARDSVPGQGSETQYF.

CDR3 protein: CAWSLGRAGETQYF. The sequenced part of the CDR3 DNA is TGTGCCTGGAGTTTGGGCAGGGCAGGGGAGACC. The genes are TRBV30 and TRBJ2-5; D might be TRBD1 (5 bases). The DNA ends 3 residues before the CDR3 does, and the rest of the CDR3 is filled in from the germline J gene. Trimming took off 2 bases at V and 5 bases at J, with 15 bases between the two ends. Germline V gene sequence: CDR1 GTSNPN, CDR2 SVGIG (reference sequence). The CDR3 length is 14 residues. The whole variable domain, remainder taken from reference TRBV30 and TRBJ2-5, is SQTIHQWPATLVQPVGSPLSLECTVEGTSNPNLYWYRQAAGRGLQLLFYSVGIGQISSEVPQNLSASRPQDRQFILSSKKLLLSDSGFYLCAWSLGRAGETQYFGPGTRLLVL.

On this clone itself: The CDR3 goes on 3 residues after the read ends, and that part is filled in from the germline J gene. The rearrangement uses TRBV18 and TRBJ1-1; TRBD1 is a possible D gene (6 bases). The CDR3 runs 13 residues. Deletions cut 2 bases from V and 7 bases from J, with 11 bases between. From germline, CDR1 is KGHSH and CDR2 LQKENI. The covered CDR3 bases are TGTGCCAGCTCACCAAGGGGGATCGATGAA. Translating it yields CASSPRGIDE. The full CDR3 sequence reads CASSPRGIDEAFF.

A note on this clone: The read terminates 3 residues ahead of where the CDR3 ends, so the germline J gene completes it. This chain joins TRBV29-1 and TRBJ2-1; a weak D match, TRBD1 (5 bases). Trimming took 3 bases from V and 7 from J, leaving 13 bases between them. The germline V gene has CDR1 SQVTM and CDR2 ANQGSEA. This CDR3 has 13 amino acids. The CDR3 reads CSVDRGMENEQFF. The CDR3 DNA, read in part, is TGCAGCGTTGATAGGGGTATGGAGAATGAG.

Comment on this clone: The CDR3 extends 3 residues past the end of the read, so its final part is completed from the germline J gene. This sequence joins TRBV7-7 and TRBJ2-1, with 7 positions matching TRBD1. Germline V CDR1 and CDR2: SSHAT, FNYEAQ (reference sequence). The CDR3 has 13 amino acids. V was clipped by 1 base and J by 8 bases; unmatched bases: 2. The DNA read from the CDR3 is TGTGCCAGCAGCTTAGAGGGGGCCGATGAG. Encoded protein: CASSLEGADE. The whole CDR3 sequence is CASSLEGADEQFF. The entire variable domain, with the rest obtained from reference TRBV7-7 and TRBJ2-1, is as follows: GAGVSQSPRYKVTKRGQDVTLRCDPISSHATLYWYQQALGQGPEFLTYFNYEAQPDKSGLPSDRFSAERPEGSISTLTIQRTEQRDSAMYRCASSLEGADEQFFGPGTRLTVL.

About this clone: The read terminates 3 residues before the CDR3 end, so the remaining end is supplied by the germline J gene. The gene calls are TRBV7-9 and TRBJ1-4, with a weak D call TRBD1 (5 bases). The CDR3 is 15 amino acids. Germline V gives CDR1 SEHNR, CDR2 FQNEAQ (reference sequence). Trimming took 3 bases from V and 4 from J, leaving 12 bases between them. The CDR3 region is CASSLRGELNEKLFF. The part of the CDR3 DNA that was read is TGTGCCAGCAGCTTGAGAGGGGAACTTAATGAAAAA.

With regard to this clone: The read terminates 3 residues ahead of where the CDR3 ends, so the germline J gene completes it. The chain employs TRBV18 and TRBJ2-7; 9 positions agree with TRBD2. Per germline, CDR1 KGHSH and CDR2 LQKENI. This CDR3 region has 14 residues. With V trimmed by 5 bases and J by 0 bases, 2 bases remained unmatched. The CDR3 sequence is CASSSGGNSYEQYF. The covered CDR3 bases are TGTGCCAGCTCAAGCGGGGGGAACTCCTACGAG.

Turning to this clone: The sequenced fragment ends 3 residues before the CDR3 boundary, so the rest is inferred from the germline J gene. J is TRBJ1-6 and V is TRBV19; tentatively, D is TRBD1 (6 bases). The length of the CDR3 is 16 residues. Germline lookup yields CDR1 LNHDA and CDR2 SQIVND (reference sequence). The V end lost 6 bases, the J end lost 9 bases, and 21 bases lay between the germline ends. CDR3 DNA (partial): TGTGCCAGTAGGGCCCCCCCGGGACAAAGGGGTTCACCC. This encodes CASRAPPGQRGSP. The full CDR3 is CASRAPPGQRGSPLHF.

With respect to this clone: The CDR3 extends 3 residues past the end of the read, so its final part is completed from the germline J gene. The chain recombines TRBV6-2 or TRBV6-3 with TRBJ2-3; tentatively, D is TRBD1 (6 bases). CDR3 size: 15 residues. CDR1 and CDR2 (germline): MNHEY, SVGEGT. Trimming stripped 5 bases from V and 6 bases from J, with 18 bases between. CDR3 sequence: CASSTWGTPRDTQYF. Partial CDR3 DNA: TGTGCCAGCAGTACCTGGGGGACACCCAGGGATACG.

Of note for this clone: Sequencing ends 3 residues short of the CDR3 end; the germline J gene provides the rest. The V call is TRBV5-1, the J call TRBJ2-5; no definite D call. Germline assignment: CDR1 SGHRS and CDR2 YFSETQ. V was trimmed by 0 bases and J by 2 bases, leaving 5 bases between them. This CDR3 comprises 13 residues. CDR3 DNA, as far as it was read: TGCGCCAGCAGCTTGGAAGGTCAAGAGACC. Encoded protein: CASSLEGQET. The CDR3, in full, reads CASSLEGQETQYF.

A note on this clone: The read terminates 3 residues ahead of where the CDR3 ends, so the germline J gene completes it. The J gene is TRBJ2-1, the V gene TRBV18, with D perhaps TRBD1 (6 bases). The CDR3 is 15 residues long. Germline lookup yields CDR1 KGHSH and CDR2 LQKENI. V gave up 2 bases and J gave up 0 bases, with 8 bases separating them. The CDR3 loop reads CASSPTGLSYNEQFF. CDR3 bases read: TGTGCCAGCTCACCAACAGGGCTCTCCTACAATGAG.